A single T cell receptor beta chain is shown here with its context. Its antigen is unidentified. This record belongs to a study of human T cells and chemical hapten exposure. Study details: Minor pooled library volume differences mainly drove per-sample TCR yield variation. Study conclusions and caveats: Clustering by CDR3 similarity yielded significantly more large clusters from expanded TCRs than controls.

Trimming shortened V by 2 bases and J by 3 bases, and 4 bases separated the two germline ends. Germline V gene data show CDR1 as MNHEY and CDR2 as SVGEGT. This CDR3 has 12 amino acids. As for time point: pre-sensitization, week 0. Described treatment: therapeutic diphenylcyclopropenone sensitization with weekly scalp DPC. Blood draws came first, before each patch test. Someone pulled total RNA out of unfractionated whole blood. TCRdb fed the RACE reads into MiXCR, producing one record per CDR3 protein. The sample carries approximately 370,000 distinct CDR3 sequences, around 5.5% recorded once. The sequence came from a woman aged 18-35 years with alopecia areata. Some clones in this sample may be carry-over from other donors' samples. The sample was whole blood, taken in connection with sensitization to the hapten diphenylcyclopropenone (DPC). The V and J genes are TRBV6-2 or TRBV6-3 and TRBJ1-1, with D unclear. The CDR3 loop reads CASSYVDTEAFF. In DNA form, the CDR3 reads TGTGCCAGCAGTTACGTGGACACTGAAGCTTTCTTT.